This is a list of T cell receptor beta chains from one sample in a study of control samples from healthy donors and cancer patients. Assay: immunoSEQ multiplex PCR; the TCRdb copy retains only in-frame clones and omits some. Counted here are some 120,000 clones, roughly 86% occurring once; the ten biggest clones make up about 2.7%. The specimen was blood. All receptors derive from a man aged 55-75 years in good health. Both conserved end residues are part of each CDR3. The order of the fields is J gene, V gene, clone size, CDR3 length, D gene, CDR3 DNA, CDR3 protein. A D gene is named only where the DNA matches it firmly. Only some rows state a clone size, as once, few, many or a class for expanded clones.

j_call: TRBJ1-3
v_call: TRBV27
clone_size: .
cdr3_length: 13
d_call: .
cdr3_nt: TGTGCCAGTCAACAGGGCGGTGGAAACACCATATATTTT
cdr3_aa: CASQQGGGNTIYF

j_call: TRBJ2-7
v_call: TRBV11-2
clone_size: .
cdr3_length: 12
d_call: .
cdr3_nt: TGTGCCAGCAGCTCAGCAGATTTGAAGCAGTACTTC
cdr3_aa: CASSSADLKQYF

j_call: TRBJ1-1
v_call: TRBV5-1
clone_size: .
cdr3_length: 15
d_call: .
cdr3_nt: TGCGCCAGCAGCTTGGGGTCAGGGATGAACACTGAAGCTTTCTTT
cdr3_aa: CASSLGSGMNTEAFF

j_call: TRBJ2-7
v_call: TRBV4-1
clone_size: once
cdr3_length: 15
d_call: TRBD1
cdr3_nt: TGCGCCAGCAGCCAAGCCGGGACAGGGGTATACGAGCAGTACTTC
cdr3_aa: CASSQAGTGVYEQYF

j_call: TRBJ1-6
v_call: TRBV6-4
clone_size: .
cdr3_length: 15
d_call: .
cdr3_nt: TGTGCCAGCAGTGACTCTCTACCGACTAATTCACCCCTCCACTTT
cdr3_aa: CASSDSLPTNSPLHF

j_call: TRBJ1-2
v_call: TRBV28
clone_size: .
cdr3_length: 15
d_call: .
cdr3_nt: TGTGCCAGCAGTTTATCGGCAGCTACTAACTATGGCTACACCTTC
cdr3_aa: CASSLSAATNYGYTF

j_call: TRBJ2-3
v_call: TRBV19
clone_size: .
cdr3_length: 16
d_call: TRBD1
cdr3_nt: TGTGCCAGTAGTATAGGAAACAGGGGGCCGGCAGATACGCAGTATTTT
cdr3_aa: CASSIGNRGPADTQYF

j_call: TRBJ1-4
v_call: TRBV27
clone_size: .
cdr3_length: 14
d_call: .
cdr3_nt: TGTGCCAGCAGTTTCGAACAGGCTGGTGAAAAACTGTTTTTT
cdr3_aa: CASSFEQAGEKLFF

j_call: TRBJ1-1
v_call: TRBV28
clone_size: .
cdr3_length: 16
d_call: .
cdr3_nt: TGTGCCAGCACAAGCGGGGGGTTGGCGAGGAACACTGAAGCTTTCTTT
cdr3_aa: CASTSGGLARNTEAFF

j_call: TRBJ2-2
v_call: TRBV7-8
clone_size: .
cdr3_length: 16
d_call: .
cdr3_nt: TGTGCCAGCAGCTACTTGGACTTACTGAACACCGGGGAGCTGTTTTTT
cdr3_aa: CASSYLDLLNTGELFF